The T cell receptor beta chain under discussion was sequenced for a study of blood T cell repertoires in COVID-19. How the authors handled the data: The assay estimated nucleated cells by amplifying reference gene primers. Assay: immunoSEQ multiplex PCR; the TCRdb copy retains only in-frame clones and omits some. Clone size and the V and J calls come from that table; the DNA yielded D and trimming. In the table there are under 200,000 clones, about 85% of which are singletons. The length of the CDR3 is 15 residues. CDR1 and CDR2 (germline): SGHRS, YFSETQ. V lost 4 bases to trimming and J lost 4 bases; unmatched junction nucleotides: 10.

The TCR was taken from a woman aged 45-65 years with COVID-19, enrolled during active disease. This chain links TRBV5-1 with TRBJ2-7; 8 bases align to TRBD1. The sample comprised peripheral blood. The CDR3 loop reads CASSPGQGLPYEQYF. As DNA, the CDR3 is TGCGCCAGCAGCCCTGGACAGGGCCTCCCTTACGAGCAGTACTTC.